This is a list of T cell receptor beta chains from one sample in a study of blood T cell repertoires in COVID-19. Sequencing was performed with immunoSEQ multiplex PCR; in TCRdb, only in-frame clones are kept and a portion is missing. The sample holds approximately 210,000 clones; 70% to 85% are singletons and the top ten take approximately 3.1%. Input material: PBMCs or T cells enriched from blood (not recorded which). These receptors all stem from a woman aged 55-70 years who had recovered from COVID-19. The CDR3 runs from the conserved cysteine through the conserved F or W. Fields, in order: clone size, J gene, D gene, V gene, CDR3 DNA, CDR3 protein. D genes are given only for firm matches. Some rows mark clone size as missing; the rest say once, few, many or name a class of expanded clone.

. TRBJ2-2 TRBD2 TRBV5-6 TGTGCCAGCAGCTTCGGGACTAGCGGTATCACCGGGGAGCTGTTTTTT CASSFGTSGITGELFF
. TRBJ2-7 TRBD1 TRBV11-2 TGTGCCAGCAGCTTAGAGACAGGGCGTTACGAGCAGTACTTC CASSLETGRYEQYF
few TRBJ2-3 TRBD1 TRBV27 TGTGCCAGCAGTTTAACCGGGACAGGGAGGGGGGATACGCAGTATTTT CASSLTGTGRGDTQYF
. TRBJ1-1 TRBD1 TRBV5-1 TGCGCCAGCAGCTTGGAGGGGGCGCGAAGCTTGAGCACTGAAGCTTTCTTT CASSLEGARSLSTEAFF
. TRBJ2-7 . TRBV7-3 TGTGCCAGCAGCTTATATCCGGGGAGCGAGCAGTACTTC CASSLYPGSEQYF
. TRBJ2-3 . TRBV6-2/TRBV6-3 TGTGCCAGCAGTTACGCGGACTGGCTGCGAACGCAGTATTTT CASSYADWLRTQYF
. TRBJ1-5 . TRBV7-3 TGTGCCAGCAGCTTAACCGCTGGAAGGGGAGGCGGCAATCAGCCCCAGCATTTT CASSLTAGRGGGNQPQHF
. TRBJ2-7 . TRBV6-2/TRBV6-3 TGTGCCAGCAGTAAGGGACTCTATGAGCAGTACTTC CASSKGLYEQYF
. TRBJ1-3 . TRBV6-5 TGTGCCAGCAGTTCCCCCGGGAGGGGCACCATATATTTT CASSSPGRGTIYF
. TRBJ2-6 . TRBV18 TGTGCCAGCTCACCACCAAAGGGGAACTCTGGGGCCAACGTCCTGACTTTC CASSPPKGNSGANVLTF
. TRBJ1-3 . TRBV7-2 TGTGCCAGCAGCTTAGAGGTGGGCCACTCTGGAAACACCATATATTTT CASSLEVGHSGNTIYF
. TRBJ2-1 TRBD2 TRBV7-3 TGTGCCAGCAGCTTAGATAGCGGGGGCCTATACAATGAGCAGTTCTTC CASSLDSGGLYNEQFF
. TRBJ1-2 TRBD1 TRBV19 TGTGCCAGTAGTCGACAGGGCCCTGATGGCTACACCTTC CASSRQGPDGYTF
. TRBJ2-7 . TRBV7-9 TGTGCCAGCAGCTCCATCGGAGGGCTCCACGAGCAGTACTTC CASSSIGGLHEQYF
few TRBJ1-5 TRBD1 TRBV27 TGTGCCAGCAGTTCCGGACAGGGTAGCTGGAATCAGCCCCAGCATTTT CASSSGQGSWNQPQHF
few TRBJ1-2 TRBD1 TRBV6-5 TGTGCCAGCAGAAGGACAGGTGACTATGGCTACACCTTC CASRRTGDYGYTF
. TRBJ1-1 . TRBV6-1 TGTGCCAGCAGTGAAGTTCCGGGGTACACTGAAGCTTTCTTT CASSEVPGYTEAFF
. TRBJ1-5 . TRBV19 TGTGCCAGTCGGGCGGGGCCCAATCAGCCCCAGCATTTT CASRAGPNQPQHF
. TRBJ1-6 . TRBV6-1 TGTGCCAGCAGTGAATCTATGAATTCACCCCTCCACTTT CASSESMNSPLHF
. TRBJ2-5 . TRBV2 TGTGCCAGCAGTGAAGCGCGAGGTTTAGTGGGGCAATACGAGACCCAGTACTTC CASSEARGLVGQYETQYF
. TRBJ2-7 . TRBV5-1 TGCGCCAGCAGCTCCCAGGGGGGCTCCTACGAGCAGTACTTC CASSSQGGSYEQYF
. TRBJ1-5 . TRBV27 TGTGCCAGCAGTTTGGGGGGTGGCAATCAGCCCCAGCATTTT CASSLGGGNQPQHF
. TRBJ2-3 TRBD1 TRBV9 TGTGCCAGCAGCTCAGGACAGGGGCGAGATACGCAGTATTTT CASSSGQGRDTQYF
. TRBJ2-3 TRBD2 TRBV5-5 TGTGCCAGCAGAAATGGGGCTAGCGGGAGGGAACGGACAGATACGCAGTATTTT CASRNGASGRERTDTQYF
. TRBJ2-1 . TRBV2 TGTGCCAGCAGTGAACCGATTTCGACTAGTTACTACAATGAGCAGTTCTTC CASSEPISTSYYNEQFF
. TRBJ1-4 . TRBV4-1 TGCGCCAGCAGCCAAGATGGCACGAATAATGAAAAACTGTTTTTT CASSQDGTNNEKLFF
. TRBJ1-1 . TRBV27 TGTGCCAGAAAGAGACAGGATTACACTGAAGCTTTCTTT CARKRQDYTEAFF
. TRBJ1-5 TRBD1 TRBV4-3 TGCGCCAGCAGCCAAGGACAGGGAGGCAATCAGCCCCAGCATTTT CASSQGQGGNQPQHF
. TRBJ1-3 . TRBV19 TGTGCCAGTAGTATAGGGGACACGGGCTCTGGAAACACCATATATTTT CASSIGDTGSGNTIYF
. TRBJ2-7 TRBD1 TRBV12-3/TRBV12-4 TGTGCCAGCAGTTTAAGAGGGGGCGACGAGCAGTACTTC CASSLRGGDEQYF
. TRBJ2-5 . TRBV11-2 TGTGCCAGCAGTAACAGGGTCGTAGGAGAGACCCAGTACTTC CASSNRVVGETQYF
. TRBJ1-6 . TRBV12-5 TGTGCTAGTGGTATGACAAATTCACCCCTCCACTTT CASGMTNSPLHF
few TRBJ1-1 . TRBV12-3/TRBV12-4 TGTGCCAGCAGTCTCACGGTGAACACTGAAGCTTTCTTT CASSLTVNTEAFF
. TRBJ2-7 TRBD1 TRBV15 TGTGCCACCAGCAGAGATGGGGACAGGGTCCACGAGCAGTACTTC CATSRDGDRVHEQYF
. TRBJ2-5 . TRBV7-7 TGTGCCAGCAGCACCTCTCCGACAGCTCAGGAGACCCAGTACTTC CASSTSPTAQETQYF
. TRBJ2-1 TRBD2 TRBV27 TGTGCCAGCAGTTTCGGTAGCGGGAAAAGAAACAATGAGCAGTTCTTC CASSFGSGKRNNEQFF
few TRBJ2-1 TRBD2 TRBV6-5 TGTGCCAGCGCTAGCGGGGGGAAGTACAATGAGCAGTTCTTC CASASGGKYNEQFF
. TRBJ1-4 . TRBV7-2 TGTGCCAGCAGCTTAGGGAGTATAAGTGAAAAACTGTTTTTT CASSLGSISEKLFF
. TRBJ2-2 . TRBV6-6 TGTGCCAGCAGTGCGGACAGCTACACCGGGGAGCTGTTTTTT CASSADSYTGELFF
. TRBJ2-6 TRBD2 TRBV13 TGTGCCAGCAGCTTATTTCGGACTAGCGGGAGAAGTGGGGCCAACGTCCTGACTTTC CASSLFRTSGRSGANVLTF
. TRBJ2-3 TRBD2 TRBV3-1/TRBV3-2 TGTGCCAGCAGTCTGACTAGCGGGAGGGATACGCAGTATTTT CASSLTSGRDTQYF
. TRBJ1-5 TRBD1 TRBV4-1 TGCGCCAGCAGCTACGACAGGGTGGATCAGCCCCAGCATTTT CASSYDRVDQPQHF
. TRBJ1-1 . TRBV12-3/TRBV12-4 TGTGCCAGCACCCTAGGGACTTCTGCTTTCTTT CASTLGTSAFF
. TRBJ1-5 . TRBV30 TGTGCCTGGAGTATAGGGGAATTAAGCAATCAGCCCCAGCATTTT CAWSIGELSNQPQHF
once TRBJ1-1 . TRBV30 TGTGCCTGGAGTGTACTCGATAACACTGAAGCTTTCTTT CAWSVLDNTEAFF
. TRBJ1-1 . TRBV7-8 TGTGCCAGCAGCTTCGGACAGAAGAACACTGAAGCTTTCTTT CASSFGQKNTEAFF
. TRBJ1-5 . TRBV10-3 TGTGCCATCAGTGAGTCAGCGGGGGCGGTTGCCAATCAGCCCCAGCATTTT CAISESAGAVANQPQHF
once TRBJ2-7 . TRBV5-4 TGTGCCAGCAGCTTGGAAGGGGGTTGGCACTTC CASSLEGGWHF
. TRBJ2-4 . TRBV11-2 TGTGCCAGCAGCTTAGATGACCCGACCGGGACCAAAAACATTCAGTACTTC CASSLDDPTGTKNIQYF
few TRBJ1-2 . TRBV14 TGTGCCAGCAGCCTCTTCGCCCAGGGGCGAGGCGGCTACACCTTC CASSLFAQGRGGYTF
. TRBJ2-7 TRBD2 TRBV6-5 TGTGCCAGCAGCCGCGGACTAGCGGCTTCCTACGAGCAGTACTTC CASSRGLAASYEQYF
. TRBJ2-4 . TRBV15 TGTGCCACCAGCAGAGATTGGCGGGCCGGACACATTCAGTACTTC CATSRDWRAGHIQYF